The 6 T cell receptor beta chains reported below all come from one sample, sequenced in a study of lymphopenia after photon versus proton radiotherapy. TCRdb's copy holds only in-frame clones and misses some; the assay was immunoSEQ multiplex PCR. The table has around 25,000 clones, 84% seen once. The material was peripheral blood, obtained from a patient treated with photon-based radiotherapy. All receptors come from a middle-aged man with gastric cancer.

This rearrangement joins TRBV5-1 to TRBJ2-7; D possibly corresponds to TRBD1 (6 bases). Trimming cost V 4 bases and J 1 base, with 9 bases left between them. Germline loops: CDR1 SGHRS, CDR2 YFSETQ. The CDR3 is made up of 13 amino acids. The CDR3, as DNA: TGCGCCAGCAGCCTAGGACAGTCCTACGAGCAGTACTTC. Its protein product is CASSLGQSYEQYF. Filled out from reference TRBV5-1 and TRBJ2-7, the complete variable domain reads KAGVTQTPRYLIKTRGQQVTLSCSPISGHRSVSWYQQTPGQGLQFLFEYFSETQRNKGNFPGRFSGRQFSNSRSEMNVSTLELGDSALYLCASSLGQSYEQYFGPGTRLTVT.

The V gene is TRBV5-6, the J gene TRBJ2-3; TRBD1 matches 9 bases. Germline V CDR1 and CDR2: SGHDT, YYEEEE. The CDR3 runs 15 residues. The V gene end was trimmed by 2 bases and the J gene end by 4 bases; junction bases not matched to a gene: 5. The CDR3 DNA is TGTGCCAGCAGCTTAGGGGACAGGGACCCAGATACGCAGTATTTT. Translation gives CASSLGDRDPDTQYF.

The chain is built from TRBV19 and TRBJ1-1; weak D call: TRBD1 (5 bases). CDR1 is LNHDA and CDR2 is SQIVND in the germline V gene (reference sequence). CDR3 length: 14 residues. Trimming removed 4 bases from V and 2 bases from J, with 11 bases in between. CDR3: CASSTLTENTEAFF. The CDR3 DNA sequence: TGTGCCAGTAGTACCCTGACAGAAAACACTGAAGCTTTCTTT.

This chain joins TRBV10-3 and TRBJ2-7, with D unresolved. With 0 bases removed from V and 2 bases from J, the gap between germline ends came to 8 bases. The CDR3 is 14 amino acids. Germline V lookup: CDR1 ENHRY, CDR2 SYGVKD. The CDR3 loop is CAISESHTTYEQYF. The CDR3 DNA follows: TGTGCCATCAGTGAGTCTCACACCACCTACGAGCAGTACTTC.

The V call is TRBV7-2, the J call TRBJ2-3, with a possible D match to TRBD1 (6 bases). V was clipped by 5 bases and J by 0 bases, with 15 bases between them. Germline assignment: CDR1 SGHTA and CDR2 FQGNSA. The CDR3 length is 16 residues. CDR3 DNA: TGTGCCAGCAGCCCCGTGGGGACAACTAGCACAGATACGCAGTATTTT. Protein: CASSPVGTTSTDTQYF. The full variable domain, completed using reference TRBV7-2 and TRBJ2-3, is GAGVSQSPSNKVTEKGKDVELRCDPISGHTALYWYRQSLGQGLEFLIYFQGNSAPDKSGLPSDRFSAERTGGSVSTLTIQRTQQEDSAVYLCASSPVGTTSTDTQYFGPGTRLTVL.

The rearrangement joins TRBV29-1 to TRBJ2-7, with TRBD2 matching 9 bases. The CDR3 is 14 amino acids. Germline-derived CDR1 and CDR2 are SQVTM and ANQGSEA. V lost 8 bases, J lost 6 bases, and 14 bases stayed unmatched. CDR3 DNA sequence: TGCAGCACCACCGGAGCGGGGGGCAGTCCCGAGCAGTACTTC. Protein: CSTTGAGGSPEQYF.